This T cell receptor beta chain was documented in a study of radiotherapy plus CTLA-4 blockade in lung cancer. Broader study findings: Expansion of tumor-derived TCR clones was observed in blood after radiotherapy plus ipilimumab.

The germline V gene has CDR1 SGHRS and CDR2 YFSETQ. V lost 0 bases to trimming and J lost 0 bases, with 13 bases between them. The CDR3 has 16 amino acids. On this clone itself: The antigen remains undetermined.

TCRdb keeps only in-frame clones here, not all; method: immunoSEQ multiplex PCR. Counted here are 90,000 or so clones, around 83% occurring once; the ten biggest clones make up 0.75% to 0.85%. The source was peripheral blood, collected from a patient treated with radiotherapy plus ipilimumab. The V gene is TRBV5-1, the J gene TRBJ2-7, with D maybe TRBD2 (6 bases). The receptor comes from a human donor with non-small cell lung cancer who had stable disease on radiotherapy plus ipilimumab. Written as DNA, the CDR3 is TGCGCCAGCAGCTTGGTAGGTAGCGGCAACTCCTACGAGCAGTACTTC. It specifies CASSLVGSGNSYEQYF.